Below are 8 T cell receptor beta chains sequenced from a single sample in a study of blood T cell repertoires in COVID-19. The assay was immunoSEQ multiplex PCR, and TCRdb's table has in-frame clones only and misses some. The sample has some 270,000 clones, 90% seen once. Sequenced material: peripheral blood. The receptors originated from a woman aged 55-70 years with COVID-19, enrolled during active disease.

This sequence joins TRBV7-2 and TRBJ2-1; possibly TRBD2 for D (7 bases). V was pared by 1 base and J by 8 bases, with 15 bases between. Germline V CDR1 and CDR2: SGHTA, FQGNSA. This CDR3 contains 15 residues. CDR3 residues: CASSLGGGGHYEQFF. CDR3 DNA: TGTGCCAGCAGCTTAGGGGGCGGGGGCCATTATGAGCAGTTCTTC.

The V and J genes are TRBV6-1 and TRBJ1-2; no clear D. Deletions cut 0 bases from V and 1 base from J, with 3 bases between. The CDR3 is 13 amino acids. In germline, CDR1 is MNHNS, CDR2 SASEGT. The DNA of the CDR3 is TGTGCCAGCAGTGAAGCTCATAACTATGGCTACACCTTC. This translates into CASSEAHNYGYTF.

This chain links TRBV7-8 with TRBJ2-7, with 10 nucleotides matching TRBD2. Trimming cost V 6 bases and J 6 bases; bases outside gene matches: 8. Germline V gene sequence: CDR1 SGHVS, CDR2 FQNEAQ. CDR3 length: 14 amino acids. The CDR3 sequence: CASRRSGGALEQYF. CDR3 nucleotide sequence: TGTGCCAGCAGACGAAGCGGGGGGGCCCTCGAGCAGTACTTC.

This clone showed up just once. J is TRBJ2-1 and V is TRBV29-1; 7 bases match TRBD1. The CDR3 is made up of 16 amino acids. Trimming took 0 bases from V and 0 from J; bases not matched to a gene: 5. CDR1 SQVTM and CDR2 ANQGSEA come from the germline V gene. The CDR3 sequence: CSVEEGQPSSYNEQFF. Written as DNA, the CDR3 is TGCAGCGTTGAAGAGGGACAGCCCAGCTCCTACAATGAGCAGTTCTTC.

This chain connects TRBV7-2 to TRBJ1-2; D might be TRBD1 (5 bases). This CDR3 region has 14 residues. Looked up from germline, CDR1 is SGHTA and CDR2 is FQGNSA. Trimming removed 2 bases from V and 4 bases from J, with 11 bases in between. The CDR3 is CASSLRGILYGYTF. Written as DNA, the CDR3 is TGTGCCAGCAGCTTACGGGGGATTCTCTATGGCTACACCTTC.

This clone appeared a single time. This sequence joins TRBV10-3 and TRBJ2-6, with D hard to call. Germline lookup yields CDR1 ENHRY and CDR2 SYGVKD. The CDR3 consists of 15 residues. The germline V and J ends were trimmed by 4 bases and 1 base, with 8 bases remaining between them. The CDR3 sequence is CAISGLESGANVLTF. The CDR3 nucleotides read TGTGCCATCAGTGGTCTAGAATCTGGGGCCAACGTCCTGACTTTC.

The rearrangement links TRBV7-9 to TRBJ1-6; unclear D gene. Germline CDR1 and CDR2: SEHNR and FQNEAQ (reference sequence). V lost 6 bases, J lost 11 bases, and 17 bases lay in between. The CDR3 totals 14 residues. As DNA, the CDR3 is TGTGCCAGCAGTTGGGCCACGGGGAGAACACCCCTCCACTTT. Residues: CASSWATGRTPLHF.

The chain recombines TRBV7-9 with TRBJ2-7; TRBD1 matches at 10 bases. This CDR3 contains 14 residues. The V segment lost 8 bases and the J segment 1 base; nucleotides outside the gene matches: 5. Germline loops: CDR1 SEHNR, CDR2 FQNEAQ (reference sequence). CDR3 residues: CASGGTGVSYEQYF. CDR3 DNA sequence: TGTGCCAGCGGAGGGACAGGGGTGTCCTACGAGCAGTACTTC.